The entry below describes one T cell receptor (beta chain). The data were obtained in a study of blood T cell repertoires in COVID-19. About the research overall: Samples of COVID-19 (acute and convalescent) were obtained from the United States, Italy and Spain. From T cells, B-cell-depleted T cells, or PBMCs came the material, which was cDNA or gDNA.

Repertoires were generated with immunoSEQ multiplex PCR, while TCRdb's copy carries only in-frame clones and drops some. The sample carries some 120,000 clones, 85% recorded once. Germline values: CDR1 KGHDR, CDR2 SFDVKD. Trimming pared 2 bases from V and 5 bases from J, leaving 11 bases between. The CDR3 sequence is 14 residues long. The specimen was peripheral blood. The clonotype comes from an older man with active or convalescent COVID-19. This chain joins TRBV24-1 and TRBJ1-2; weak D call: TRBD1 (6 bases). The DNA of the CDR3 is TGTGCCACCAGTGATTACAGGGTACAGTATGGCTACACCTTC. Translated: CATSDYRVQYGYTF.